Below are 2 T cell receptor beta chains sequenced from a single sample in a study of shared clonotypes between healthy human individuals (dated by TCRdb to the early 2020s). The library was prepared using the immunoSEQ multiplex PCR assay. The table comes from immuneACCESS by way of TCRdb, which keeps in-frame sequences with V and J called. Part of the clones is missing from these tables; in studies checked, under half for an unresolved V gene and the rest for unknown reasons. The sample data list fewer than 400,000 clones, and about 74% of these were observed just once. Together, the top ten hold 9% to 12% of the sample. Sequencing was done on a sample of memory CD4+ T cells sorted from blood. The cell subset or site label on this specimen signifies: CD45RA-negative fraction. The receptors derive from a man aged 30 to 45 in good health.

The chain carries TRBV5-5 and TRBJ1-2; D remains unclear. The CDR3 extends over 13 amino acids. The V gene lost 4 bases and the J gene lost 5 bases, with 12 bases spanning the gap. The germline gives CDR1 SGHKS, CDR2 YYEKEE (reference sequence). CDR3 DNA sequence: TGTGCCAGCAGCCGTGGGTCGGGGTATGGCTACACCTTC. The encoded protein is CASSRGSGYGYTF.

The rearrangement links TRBV6-1 to TRBJ2-7, with D maybe TRBD2 (7 bases). The CDR3 is made up of 11 amino acids. Germline V lookup: CDR1 MNHNS, CDR2 SASEGT. Trimming shortened V by 11 bases and J by 8 bases, and 16 bases separated the two germline ends. The CDR3: CASSSGGQQYF. The CDR3 nucleotides are TGTGCCTCCAGTTCGGGGGGCCAGCAGTACTTC.